These 8 T cell receptor beta chains were all obtained from the same sample, sequenced in a study of a mutant IDH1 vaccine in newly diagnosed glioma. Described time point: week 23, last vaccination. A single vaccine dose contained 300 ug of mutant IDH1 20-mer peptide, and topical imiquimod was used with it. Their antigen targets remain unknown. The repertoire was sequenced with immunoSEQ multiplex PCR; TCRdb's copy has only in-frame clones and lacks some. The table has 45,000 to 65,000 clones, roughly 77% seen once. The specimen was PBMCs, collected from a glioma patient whose treatment included an IDH1 peptide vaccine. These receptors all come from a middle-aged woman with glioma. Some clones in this sample may be carry-over from other donors' samples.

The chain joins TRBV18 to TRBJ2-5; D may be TRBD1 (6 bases). The CDR3 consists of 13 residues. Germline V lookup: CDR1 KGHSH, CDR2 LQKENI. Trimming shortened V by 6 bases and J by 5 bases, and 13 bases separated the two germline ends. The CDR3 region is CASSLRGAETQYF. The CDR3 DNA reads TGTGCCAGCTCGCTCAGGGGCGCCGAGACCCAGTACTTC.

The chain uses TRBV28 and TRBJ1-5; D is undetermined. The CDR3 is made up of 11 amino acids. Germline V CDR1 and CDR2: MDHEN, SYDVKM. The V end was cut by 6 bases, the J end by 4 bases, with 4 bases between. This CDR3 reads CASSFNQPQHF. As DNA, the CDR3 is TGTGCCAGCAGCTTTAATCAGCCCCAGCATTTT.

The gene calls are TRBV9 and TRBJ2-2; 7 bases line up with TRBD1. The CDR3 is 16 residues long. Germline assignment: CDR1 SGDLS and CDR2 YYNGEE. V lost 4 bases, J lost 0 bases, and 6 bases stayed unmatched. CDR3 sequence reads: CASSTRQGANTGELFF. CDR3 in DNA: TGTGCCAGCAGCACCCGACAGGGAGCGAACACCGGGGAGCTGTTTTTT.

The chain employs TRBV5-1 and TRBJ1-2, with no clear D. Germline V gene lookup returns CDR1 SGHRS and CDR2 YFSETQ. The CDR3 is 13 residues long. The V end lost 0 bases, the J end lost 0 bases, and 3 bases lay between the germline ends. The CDR3 here is CASSLEPNYGYTF. The CDR3 bases are TGCGCCAGCAGCTTGGAGCCTAACTATGGCTACACCTTC.

This clone was seen a few times. The chain has TRBV6-1 and TRBJ2-7; 7 nucleotides agree with TRBD2. The CDR3 consists of 15 residues. Germline assignment: CDR1 MNHNS and CDR2 SASEGT. J gave up 0 bases and V 2 bases, and 4 bases lay outside the gene matches. CDR3: CASSESGGSSYEQYF. The CDR3 DNA is TGTGCCAGCAGTGAATCCGGGGGGTCCTCCTACGAGCAGTACTTC.

The chain couples TRBV14 to TRBJ1-1, with no clear D. Germline values: CDR1 SGHDN, CDR2 FVKESK. V gave up 1 base and J gave up 1 base, with 7 bases separating them. The length of the CDR3 is 14 residues. The DNA for the CDR3 is TGTGCCAGCAGCCAAGTCTGGACGAACACTGAAGCTTTCTTT. Translating it yields CASSQVWTNTEAFF.

The chain has TRBV27 and TRBJ1-2; D uncertain. The V end lost 3 bases, the J end lost 2 bases, and 7 bases lay between the germline ends. Looked up from germline, CDR1 is MNHEY and CDR2 is SMNVEV (reference sequence). There are 13 residues in the CDR3. The CDR3 here is CASSLGRNYGYTF. The CDR3 coding sequence is TGTGCCAGCAGTTTGGGAAGAAACTATGGCTACACCTTC.

The CDR3 protein is CASSPRSTYEQYF. CDR3 nucleotides: TGTGCCAGCAGTCCCAGGAGTACCTACGAGCAGTACTTC. The rearrangement links TRBV5-5 to TRBJ2-7, with no clear D. Trimming pared 5 bases from V and 2 bases from J, leaving 11 bases between. Germline loops: CDR1 SGHKS, CDR2 YYEKEE (reference sequence). The CDR3 extends over 13 amino acids.